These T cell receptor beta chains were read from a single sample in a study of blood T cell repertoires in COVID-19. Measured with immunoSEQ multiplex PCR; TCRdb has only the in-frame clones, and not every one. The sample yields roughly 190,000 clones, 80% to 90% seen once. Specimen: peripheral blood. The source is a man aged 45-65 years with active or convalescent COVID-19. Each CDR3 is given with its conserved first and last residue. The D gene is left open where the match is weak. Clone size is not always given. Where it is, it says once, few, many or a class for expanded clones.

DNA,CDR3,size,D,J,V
TGTGCCATCAGTGAGTCCTACTATGGCTACACCTTC,CAISESYYGYTF,.,.,TRBJ1-2,TRBV10-3
TGTGCCAGCAGCAAACGAAAGGACAGGGACATGTCAGCTTTCTTT,CASSKRKDRDMSAFF,once,.,TRBJ1-1,TRBV21-1
TGTGCTAGCAGCTCTGGGGCGCCGGGCACCGGGGAGCTGTTTTTT,CASSSGAPGTGELFF,few,.,TRBJ2-2,TRBV7-7
TGTGCCAGTAGTCGTACGCAGACTAATGAAAAACTGTTTTTT,CASSRTQTNEKLFF,.,.,TRBJ1-4,TRBV19
TGTGCCAGCAGTTTAGAGGCAGCAAATCAGCCCCAGCATTTT,CASSLEAANQPQHF,.,.,TRBJ1-5,TRBV28
TGTGCCAGCAGTGCCTACAGGGGGCAGGAGGAAAAACTGTTTTTT,CASSAYRGQEEKLFF,.,TRBD1,TRBJ1-4,TRBV25-1
TGTGCCAGCAGCATGGGTTCGAGGGATCAGCCCCAGCATTTT,CASSMGSRDQPQHF,.,.,TRBJ1-5,TRBV28
TGTGCCAGCAGGAGACAGGGCTCGAACACCGGGGAGCTGTTTTTT,CASRRQGSNTGELFF,once,TRBD1,TRBJ2-2,TRBV3-1/TRBV3-2
TGTGCCTGGATGCCAACCGCCAGCTCCTACGAGCAGTACTTC,CAWMPTASSYEQYF,.,.,TRBJ2-7,TRBV30
TGTGCCTCGTCTAGCGGGGGTTTTGTTGAGCAGTTCTTC,CASSSGGFVEQFF,.,TRBD2,TRBJ2-1,TRBV5-4
TGTGCCAGCAGTTTAGGTCAGGGGGGCTACGAGCAGTACTTC,CASSLGQGGYEQYF,.,.,TRBJ2-7,TRBV28
TGTGCCAGCAGCTCCGCCCCGCGGGGCCCCTCCTACAATGAGCAGTTCTTC,CASSSAPRGPSYNEQFF,.,.,TRBJ2-1,TRBV11-2
TGTGCCAGCAGTTACCAGAGCGGGGGGCCGACCGGGGAGCTGTTTTTT,CASSYQSGGPTGELFF,.,TRBD2,TRBJ2-2,TRBV6-2/TRBV6-3
TGTGCCAGCAGTCCAGGACAGGGATGGGTGGATGGCTACACCTTC,CASSPGQGWVDGYTF,.,TRBD1,TRBJ1-2,TRBV28
TGTGCCAGCAGTCGGACAGGGAATAATTCACCCCTCCACTTT,CASSRTGNNSPLHF,.,TRBD1,TRBJ1-6,TRBV28
TGTGCCAGCAGTTTCTCGGCAGGGAGGGCTTTCTTT,CASSFSAGRAFF,.,.,TRBJ1-1,TRBV28
TGTGCCAGCAGCCAACCCGGGACAGGGATCTACGAGCAGTACTTC,CASSQPGTGIYEQYF,.,TRBD1,TRBJ2-7,TRBV3-1/TRBV3-2
TGTGCCAGCAGTCAGAGGACACTTGAAGCTTTCTTT,CASSQRTLEAFF,.,.,TRBJ1-1,TRBV27
TGCGCCAGCAGCTACTTTCGAGGGAGCGGCTACGAGCAGTACTTC,CASSYFRGSGYEQYF,.,.,TRBJ2-7,TRBV5-1
TGTGCCAGCACCCCCGGGGACAGGGGGTTTGAAAAACTGTTTTTT,CASTPGDRGFEKLFF,.,TRBD1,TRBJ1-4,TRBV6-5
TGTGCCATCAGAACGGTAGGAGGGAACACTGAAGCTTTCTTT,CAIRTVGGNTEAFF,.,.,TRBJ1-1,TRBV10-3
TGTGCCAGCCGCCTGGACAGAGTCGAATACAATGAGCAGTTCTTC,CASRLDRVEYNEQFF,few,.,TRBJ2-1,TRBV19
TGTGCCAGTGGAGGACTTGGTGGCTACACCTTC,CASGGLGGYTF,.,.,TRBJ1-2,TRBV19
TGCGCCAGCAGCTCGGGGTCCGGGACGCAGTATTTT,CASSSGSGTQYF,once,.,TRBJ2-3,TRBV10-1
TGCGCCAGCAGTACTAGCGGCTCCTACAATGAGCAGTTCTTC,CASSTSGSYNEQFF,.,TRBD2,TRBJ2-1,TRBV10-2
TGTGCCAGCAGCCTCTTGGCCGACACTGAAGCTTTCTTT,CASSLLADTEAFF,.,.,TRBJ1-1,TRBV7-9
TGTGCCAGTAGTGTTTCGGGACAGTACACAAAAAACACCGGGGAGCTGTTTTTT,CASSVSGQYTKNTGELFF,few,TRBD1,TRBJ2-2,TRBV19
TGTGCCAGCAGCCTGCGGGACAGGGAAAACACTGAAGCTTTCTTT,CASSLRDRENTEAFF,.,TRBD1,TRBJ1-1,TRBV4-2